The clone carrying this T cell receptor (beta chain) was detected many times. What it binds is not known. A single record per CDR3 protein comes from TCRdb applying MiXCR to the 5' RACE reads. Among some 120,000 distinct CDR3 sequences, about 5.9% were seen once, and the ten largest hold around 2%. The data were obtained in a study of T-cell memory formation after mild COVID-19. Study as a whole: TCR clustering was largely donor specific.

Study findings and constraints: Memory sampled before infection contained some responding clones, suggesting cross-reactive memory joined. For second-wave clones that peaked at day 37, SARS-CoV-2 specificity went unverified.

The CDR3 has 12 residues. V was trimmed by 5 bases and J by 7 bases, leaving 12 bases between them. The sequence was collected from an adult woman who had mild COVID-19 (a few samples of this study predate the infection). Cell type and time point are not known. The sample consisted of PBMCs or a T cell subset sorted from them (not recorded which). The chain combines TRBV12-3 or TRBV12-4 with TRBJ2-7, with a possible D match to TRBD1 (6 bases). The CDR3 DNA reads TGTGCCAGCAGTCCGACAACAGGGGAGCAGTACTTC. This translates into CASSPTTGEQYF.